This T cell receptor beta chain was obtained from a study of cytomegalovirus exposure and HLA in healthy donors (dated by TCRdb to about 2017). At the level of the whole study: According to a later analysis, one platform produced both the 120 validation repertoires and the 550 to 800 repertoires of the first cohort. To predict cytomegalovirus infection status, the study combined high-throughput TCR immunosequencing, statistical association of individual TCRs with disease status, and machine learning. A separate validation cohort of about 110 different subjects was used in addition to the 666-subject first cohort. The study aimed to test whether cataloging public T cell receptors could reveal signatures of past pathogen exposure.

The donors were included in the validation cohort of 100 to 150 subjects, a group kept apart from the roughly 730-subject first cohort. For this chain, trimming is 3 bases at the V end and 0 bases at the J end, and the number of junction bases without a gene match is 4. CDR1 SEHNR and CDR2 FQNEAQ were looked up in the germline V gene (reference sequence). The CDR3 measures 16 amino acids from cysteine to phenylalanine. Left in the record is the CDR3 DNA by itself, 48 bases read in frame from the first base. The full study reports these points: The classifier was reported to diagnose cytomegalovirus status with high specificity and sensitivity in both the original cohort and the validation cohort. Most TCR sequences were observed very rarely across donors, whereas some public TCRs were present in many individuals. In a later analysis, TCRs clustered in the first cohort were found to also tend to co-occur in the roughly 130 validation repertoires, with about 93% of cluster scores above 0. The study listed 164 TCR beta chains as associated with cytomegalovirus. A later analysis lacked HLA typing for the validation cohort, so it scored co-occurrence in that cohort across all 120 or so repertoires. The authors suggested that the approach could potentially be generalized to other disease states and immunological phenotypes. In vitro tests confirmed that three of the cytomegalovirus-associated TCR beta chains recognize cytomegalovirus antigens.

Concerning this clone itself: The antigen this receptor binds is unknown. The record has no base qualities; no much larger clone is one base away.

The library came from the immunoSEQ multiplex PCR assay. Concerning the study's data processing: A statistical classification framework was developed to diagnose cytomegalovirus status using the catalog of TCR beta chain sequences. What TCRdb holds here is the immuneACCESS table cut down to in-frame rearrangements. Part of the clones is not present; checked against another copy, under half of the missing clones reflect an unresolved V gene, and the others are unexplained. V and J calls and clone size are copied from that table; D and trimming were computed from the DNA. The sample records 70,000 to 95,000 clones, approximately 93% of which are singletons. Clones ranked in the top ten supply approximately 3.8% of the sample.

This chain joins TRBV7-9 to TRBJ1-5, with TRBD1 identical over 8 junction bases. The sequence was collected from a woman aged 25 to 45 in good health and CMV-seronegative. The sample consisted of PBMCs. The CDR3 protein sequence reads: CASSLDREDSNQPQHF. The sequenced DNA is TGTGCCAGCAGCTTGGACAGGGAGGATAGCAATCAGCCCCAGCATTTT.